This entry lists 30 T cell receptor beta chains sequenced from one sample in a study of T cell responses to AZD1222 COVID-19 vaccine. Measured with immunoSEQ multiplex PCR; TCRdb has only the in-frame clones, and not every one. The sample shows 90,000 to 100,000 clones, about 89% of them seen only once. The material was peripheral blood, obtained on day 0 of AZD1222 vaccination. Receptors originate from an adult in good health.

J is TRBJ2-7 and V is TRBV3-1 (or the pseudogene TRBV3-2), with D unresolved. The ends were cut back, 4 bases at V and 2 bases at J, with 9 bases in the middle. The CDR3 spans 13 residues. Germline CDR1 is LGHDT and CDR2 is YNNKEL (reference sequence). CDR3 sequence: CASSPQSTYEQYF. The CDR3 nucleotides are TGTGCCAGCAGCCCCCAGAGCACCTACGAGCAGTACTTC.

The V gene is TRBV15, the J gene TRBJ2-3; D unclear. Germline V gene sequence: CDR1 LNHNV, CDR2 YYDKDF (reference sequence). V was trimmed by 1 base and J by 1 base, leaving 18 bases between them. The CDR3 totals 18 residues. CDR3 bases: TGTGCCACCAGCAGAGGGGGTGGCAGTGGCGACGGCACAGATACGCAGTATTTT. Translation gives CATSRGGGSGDGTDTQYF.

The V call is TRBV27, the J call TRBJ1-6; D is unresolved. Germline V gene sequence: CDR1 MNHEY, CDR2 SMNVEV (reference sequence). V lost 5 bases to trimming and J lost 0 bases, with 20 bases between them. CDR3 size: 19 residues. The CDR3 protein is CASSDVGHRISSYNSPLHF. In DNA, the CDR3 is TGTGCCAGCAGTGACGTTGGGCACCGGATAAGCTCCTATAATTCACCCCTCCACTTT.

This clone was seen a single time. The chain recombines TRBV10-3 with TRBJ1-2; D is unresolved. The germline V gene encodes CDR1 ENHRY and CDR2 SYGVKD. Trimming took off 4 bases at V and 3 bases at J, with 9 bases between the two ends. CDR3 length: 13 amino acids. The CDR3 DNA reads TGTGCCATCAGTGTCCGAGTTGACTATGGCTACACCTTC. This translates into CAISVRVDYGYTF.

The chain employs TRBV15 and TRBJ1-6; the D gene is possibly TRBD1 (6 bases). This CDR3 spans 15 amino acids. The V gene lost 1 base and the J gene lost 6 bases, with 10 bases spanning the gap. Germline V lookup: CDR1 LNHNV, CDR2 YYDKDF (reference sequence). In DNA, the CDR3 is TGTGCCACCAGCAGAGCTCAGGGGATTAATTCACCCCTCCACTTT. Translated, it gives CATSRAQGINSPLHF.

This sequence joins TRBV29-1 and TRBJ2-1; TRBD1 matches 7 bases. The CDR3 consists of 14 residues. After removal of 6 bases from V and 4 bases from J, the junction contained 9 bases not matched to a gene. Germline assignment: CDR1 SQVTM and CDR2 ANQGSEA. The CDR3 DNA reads TGCAGCGTCCAGACAGGGTTCGTTTACAATGAGCAGTTCTTC. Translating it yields CSVQTGFVYNEQFF.

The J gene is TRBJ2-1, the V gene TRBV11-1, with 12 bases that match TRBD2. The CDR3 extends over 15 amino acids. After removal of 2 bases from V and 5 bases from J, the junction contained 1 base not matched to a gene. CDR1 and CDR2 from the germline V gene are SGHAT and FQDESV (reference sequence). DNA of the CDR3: TGTGCCAGCAGCTTAAGGACTAGCGGGAACAATGAGCAGTTCTTC. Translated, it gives CASSLRTSGNNEQFF.

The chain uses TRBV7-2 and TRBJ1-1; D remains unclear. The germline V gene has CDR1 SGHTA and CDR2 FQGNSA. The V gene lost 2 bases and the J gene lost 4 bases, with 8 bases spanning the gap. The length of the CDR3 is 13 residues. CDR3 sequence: CASSLSRRTEAFF. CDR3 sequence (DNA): TGTGCCAGCAGCTTATCACGGCGCACTGAAGCTTTCTTT.

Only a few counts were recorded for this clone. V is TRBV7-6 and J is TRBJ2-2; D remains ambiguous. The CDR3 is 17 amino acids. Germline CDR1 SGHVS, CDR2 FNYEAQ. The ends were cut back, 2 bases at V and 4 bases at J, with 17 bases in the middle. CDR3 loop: CASSLTSTHRSTGELFF. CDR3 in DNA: TGTGCCAGCAGCTTAACCTCGACGCACAGATCCACCGGGGAGCTGTTTTTT.

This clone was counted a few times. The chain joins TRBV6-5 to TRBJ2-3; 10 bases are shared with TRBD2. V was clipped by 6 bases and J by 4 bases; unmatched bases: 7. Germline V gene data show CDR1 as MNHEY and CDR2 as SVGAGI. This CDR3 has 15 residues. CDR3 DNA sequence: TGTGCCAGCAGCCCCAGCGGGGGGGCCGCAGATACGCAGTATTTT. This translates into CASSPSGGAADTQYF.

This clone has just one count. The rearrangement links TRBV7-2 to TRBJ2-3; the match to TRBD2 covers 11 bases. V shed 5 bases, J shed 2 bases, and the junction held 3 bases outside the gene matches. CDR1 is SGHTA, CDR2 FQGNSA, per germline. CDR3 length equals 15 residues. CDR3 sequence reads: CASSLGLAATDTQYF. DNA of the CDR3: TGTGCCAGCAGCCTGGGACTAGCGGCCACAGATACGCAGTATTTT.

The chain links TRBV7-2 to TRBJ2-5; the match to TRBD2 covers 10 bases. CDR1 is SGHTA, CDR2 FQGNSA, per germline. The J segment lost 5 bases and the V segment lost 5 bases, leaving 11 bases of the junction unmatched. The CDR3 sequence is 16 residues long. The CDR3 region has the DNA TGTGCCAGCAGCAGCTCACCGGGACTAGCGACGGAGACCCAGTACTTC. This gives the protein CASSSSPGLATETQYF.

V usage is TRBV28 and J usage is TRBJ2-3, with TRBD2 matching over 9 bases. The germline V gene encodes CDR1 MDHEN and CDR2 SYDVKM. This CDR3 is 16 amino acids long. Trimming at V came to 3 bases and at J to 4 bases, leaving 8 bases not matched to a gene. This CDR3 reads CASSFVSGGLSDTQYF. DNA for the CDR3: TGTGCCAGCAGTTTTGTTAGCGGGGGCTTGTCAGATACGCAGTATTTT.

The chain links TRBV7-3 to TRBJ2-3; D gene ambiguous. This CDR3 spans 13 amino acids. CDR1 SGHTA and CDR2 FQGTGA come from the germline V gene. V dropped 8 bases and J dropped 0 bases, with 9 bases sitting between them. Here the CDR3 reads CASSAESTDTQYF. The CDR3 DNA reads TGTGCCAGCTCGGCAGAAAGCACAGATACGCAGTATTTT.

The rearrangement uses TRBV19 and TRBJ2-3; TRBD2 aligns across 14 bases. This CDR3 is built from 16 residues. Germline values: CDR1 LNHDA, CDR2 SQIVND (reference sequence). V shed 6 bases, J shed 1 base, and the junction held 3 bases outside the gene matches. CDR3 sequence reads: CASSRGLAGGTDTQYF. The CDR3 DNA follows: TGTGCCAGTAGCCGGGGACTAGCGGGAGGCACAGATACGCAGTATTTT. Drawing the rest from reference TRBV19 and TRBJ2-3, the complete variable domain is DGGITQSPKYLFRKEGQNVTLSCEQNLNHDAMYWYRQDPGQGLRLIYYSQIVNDFQKGDIAEGYSVSREKKESFPLTVTSAQKNPTAFYLCASSRGLAGGTDTQYFGPGTRLTVL.

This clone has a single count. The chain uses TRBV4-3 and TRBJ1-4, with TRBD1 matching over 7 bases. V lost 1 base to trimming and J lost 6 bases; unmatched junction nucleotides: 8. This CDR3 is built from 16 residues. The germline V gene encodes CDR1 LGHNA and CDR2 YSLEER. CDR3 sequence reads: CASSQGRGRGDEKLFF. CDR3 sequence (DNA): TGCGCCAGCAGCCAAGGAAGGGGGCGAGGGGATGAAAAACTGTTTTTT.

CDR3 protein: CASSPTTSEETQYF. The CDR3 DNA sequence: TGTGCCAGCAGCCCCACGACTAGCGAGGAGACCCAGTACTTC. The V call is TRBV9, the J call TRBJ2-5; 8 bases agree with TRBD2. V was clipped by 4 bases and J by 5 bases; unmatched bases: 7. CDR3 length equals 14 residues. The germline V gene encodes CDR1 SGDLS and CDR2 YYNGEE.

CDR3 loop: CASSLSGGTEAFF. Here the CDR3 DNA reads TGTGCCAGCAGCTTATCCGGCGGCACTGAAGCTTTCTTT. This rearrangement joins TRBV7-9 to TRBJ1-1; D is unclear. The germline gives CDR1 SEHNR, CDR2 FQNEAQ (reference sequence). The length of the CDR3 is 13 residues. V lost 2 bases and J 4 bases, leaving 8 bases between the germline ends.

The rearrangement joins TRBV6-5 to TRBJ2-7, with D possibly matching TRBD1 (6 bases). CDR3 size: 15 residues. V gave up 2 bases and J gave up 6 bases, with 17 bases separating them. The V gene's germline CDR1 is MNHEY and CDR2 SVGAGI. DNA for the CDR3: TGTGCCAGCAGTTACGGGTCAGGGGTGGGGCGCGAGCAGTACTTC. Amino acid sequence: CASSYGSGVGREQYF.

CDR3 sequence (DNA): TGTGCCAGCAGTCCGCTCCCGGGACAGGATACCTACGAGCAGTACTTC. Encoded protein: CASSPLPGQDTYEQYF. The V call is TRBV27, the J call TRBJ2-7; 8 positions match TRBD1. From germline, CDR1 is MNHEY and CDR2 SMNVEV (reference sequence). This CDR3 contains 16 residues. The V gene end was trimmed by 5 bases and the J gene end by 2 bases; junction bases not matched to a gene: 11.

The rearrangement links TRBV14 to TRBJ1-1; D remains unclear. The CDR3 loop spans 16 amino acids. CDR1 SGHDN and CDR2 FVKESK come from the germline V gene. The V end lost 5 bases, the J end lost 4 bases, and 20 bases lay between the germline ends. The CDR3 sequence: CASSFRSTTTRTEAFF. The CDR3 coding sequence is TGTGCCAGCAGCTTCCGGAGCACCACTACGCGCACTGAAGCTTTCTTT.

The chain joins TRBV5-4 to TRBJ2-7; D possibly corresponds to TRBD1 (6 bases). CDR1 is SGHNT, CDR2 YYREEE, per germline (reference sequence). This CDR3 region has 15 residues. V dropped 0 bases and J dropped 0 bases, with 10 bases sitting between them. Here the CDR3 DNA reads TGTGCCAGCAGCTTGGACAGGGCGATCTCCTACGAGCAGTACTTC. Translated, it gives CASSLDRAISYEQYF.

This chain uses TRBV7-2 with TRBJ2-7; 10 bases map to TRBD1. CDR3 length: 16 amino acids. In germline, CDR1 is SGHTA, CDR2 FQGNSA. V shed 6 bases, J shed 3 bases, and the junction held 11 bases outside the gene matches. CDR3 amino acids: CASSSPRRTGGYEQYF. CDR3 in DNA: TGTGCCAGCAGTTCCCCCCGTAGGACAGGGGGCTACGAGCAGTACTTC.

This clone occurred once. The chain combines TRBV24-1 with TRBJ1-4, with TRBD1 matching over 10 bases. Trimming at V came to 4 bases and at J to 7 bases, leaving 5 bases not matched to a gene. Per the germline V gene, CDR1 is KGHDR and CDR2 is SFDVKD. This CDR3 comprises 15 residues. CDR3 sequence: CATSDPGQGIEKLFF. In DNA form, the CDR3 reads TGTGCCACCAGTGACCCGGGACAGGGGATTGAAAAACTGTTTTTT.

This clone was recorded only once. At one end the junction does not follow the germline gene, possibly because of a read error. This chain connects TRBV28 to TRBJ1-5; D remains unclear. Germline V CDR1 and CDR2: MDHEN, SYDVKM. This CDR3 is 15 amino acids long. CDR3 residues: CASTPPGPSHQPQHF. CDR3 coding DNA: TGTGCCAGCACTCCCCCTGGACCTAGCCATCAGCCCCAGCATTTT.

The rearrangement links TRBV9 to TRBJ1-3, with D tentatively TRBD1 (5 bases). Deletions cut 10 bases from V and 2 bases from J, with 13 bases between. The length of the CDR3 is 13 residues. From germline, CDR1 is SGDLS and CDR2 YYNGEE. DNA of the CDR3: TGTGCCGGCCGAGGGGTACCTGGAAACACCATATATTTT. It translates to CAGRGVPGNTIYF.

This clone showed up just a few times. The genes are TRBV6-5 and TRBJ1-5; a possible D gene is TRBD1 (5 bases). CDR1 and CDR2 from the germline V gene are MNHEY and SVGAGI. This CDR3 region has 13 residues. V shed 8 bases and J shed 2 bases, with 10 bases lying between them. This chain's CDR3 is CASSPGGNQPQHF. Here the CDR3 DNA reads TGTGCCAGCTCCCCGGGGGGCAATCAGCCCCAGCATTTT.

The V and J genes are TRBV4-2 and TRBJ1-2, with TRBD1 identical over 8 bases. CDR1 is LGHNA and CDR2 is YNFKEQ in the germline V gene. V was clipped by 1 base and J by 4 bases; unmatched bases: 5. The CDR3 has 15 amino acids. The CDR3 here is CASSQGGQESYGYTF. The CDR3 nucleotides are TGTGCCAGCAGCCAAGGGGGACAGGAGTCCTATGGCTACACCTTC.

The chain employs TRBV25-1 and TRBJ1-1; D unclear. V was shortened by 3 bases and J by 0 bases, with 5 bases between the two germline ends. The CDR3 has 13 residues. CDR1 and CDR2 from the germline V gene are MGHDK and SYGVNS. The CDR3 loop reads CASSDMVNTEAFF. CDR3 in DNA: TGTGCCAGCAGTGATATGGTGAACACTGAAGCTTTCTTT.

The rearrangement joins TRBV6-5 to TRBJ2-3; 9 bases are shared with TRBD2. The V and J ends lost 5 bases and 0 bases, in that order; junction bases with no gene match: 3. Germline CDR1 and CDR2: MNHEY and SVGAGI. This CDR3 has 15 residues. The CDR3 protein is CASSKRGESTDTQYF. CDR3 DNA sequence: TGTGCCAGCAGTAAGCGGGGGGAAAGCACAGATACGCAGTATTTT.